Listed below are T cell receptor beta chains from one sample, sequenced in a study of blood T cell repertoires in COVID-19. Clones were sequenced by immunoSEQ multiplex PCR, and TCRdb holds only the in-frame ones, with some missing. The data show 150,000 to 200,000 clones, with around 81% seen just once and roughly 2.6% held by the top ten. What was sequenced was peripheral blood. Every receptor here comes from a human donor with acute or convalescent COVID-19. The donor label of this sample is uncertain. CDR3s include the opening cysteine and the closing phenylalanine or tryptophan. The D gene is left open where the match is weak. Some rows mark clone size as missing; the rest say once, few, many or name a class of expanded clone.

D gene,J gene,V gene,clone size,CDR3 DNA,CDR3 protein
TRBD1,TRBJ1-4,TRBV5-1,NA,TGCGCCAGCAGCTCGGGACAGGGGTATGAAAAACTGTTTTTT,CASSSGQGYEKLFF
NA,TRBJ1-2,TRBV7-5,NA,TGTGCCAGAAGCTTTACTTCGACAGGGAATGCGAGTGGCTACACCTTC,CARSFTSTGNASGYTF
TRBD2,TRBJ2-5,TRBV7-9,NA,TGTGCCAGCAGCTTATCCCTAGCGGGGGGACCCGCACTCCAAGAGACCCAGTACTTC,CASSLSLAGGPALQETQYF
TRBD2,TRBJ2-5,TRBV10-3,NA,TGTGCCATCAGTGGTGGGTGGCGGGAGGCCCAAGAGACCCAGTACTTC,CAISGGWREAQETQYF
NA,TRBJ2-1,TRBV5-1,NA,TGCGCCAGCAGCTTGGGAGGGGGGGCCTCCTACAATGAGCAGTTCTTC,CASSLGGGASYNEQFF
NA,TRBJ1-1,TRBV10-1,NA,TGCGCCAGCACAGACCCCCAGGGGTTAACTGAAGCTTTCTTT,CASTDPQGLTEAFF
NA,TRBJ2-1,TRBV9,NA,TGTGCCAGCAGCGTCGGGGGAGAAGAGCAGTTCTTC,CASSVGGEEQFF
NA,TRBJ2-6,TRBV19,few,TGTGCCAGTAGGGGGACAAGGGGAATGCTCCCTGGAGCCAACGTCCTGACTTTC,CASRGTRGMLPGANVLTF
NA,TRBJ1-2,TRBV5-1,NA,TGCGCCAGCAGCTTGGCCGGGGATACGGATGGCTACACCTTC,CASSLAGDTDGYTF
NA,TRBJ2-7,TRBV6-5,few,TGTGCCAGCAGACCACCGGGACAAAACTACGAGCAGTACTTC,CASRPPGQNYEQYF
NA,TRBJ1-1,TRBV12-3/TRBV12-4,NA,TGTGCCAGCAGTTTACAGGGAAACACTGAAGCTTTCTTT,CASSLQGNTEAFF
TRBD1,TRBJ1-2,TRBV7-9,once,TGTGCCAGCAGCTGGGACAGCTATGGCTACACCTTC,CASSWDSYGYTF
NA,TRBJ1-5,TRBV12-3/TRBV12-4,NA,TGTGCCAGCTGCCTAGGGGGGGATCAGCCCCAGCATTTT,CASCLGGDQPQHF
NA,TRBJ2-7,TRBV27,NA,TGTGCCAGCAGGGTATTAGCGGCAGGGTATATGTACGAGCAGTACTTC,CASRVLAAGYMYEQYF
TRBD1,TRBJ1-5,TRBV2,NA,TGTGCCAGCATGGGTAGGGACAGGGTCCAGCCCCAGCATTTT,CASMGRDRVQPQHF
NA,TRBJ1-5,TRBV7-3,NA,TGTGCCAGCAGCCAGGGTGCGGGGCAGCCCCAGCATTTT,CASSQGAGQPQHF
TRBD2,TRBJ2-4,TRBV7-3,NA,TGTGCCAGCAGCTTAAAGGGACTAGCGACCATAGCCAAAAACATTCAGTACTTC,CASSLKGLATIAKNIQYF
TRBD2,TRBJ2-1,TRBV19,few,TGTGCCAGTACCCCTAGCGGGAGGGCCTTGAATGAGCAGTTCTTC,CASTPSGRALNEQFF
NA,TRBJ1-2,TRBV7-2,once,TGTGCCAGCAGCGCGGGGACCGTCGCTTGGGGGGGCTACACCTTC,CASSAGTVAWGGYTF
TRBD1,TRBJ1-6,TRBV30,NA,TGTGCCTGGAGCCAGACAGGGGTCATTAATTCACCCCTCCACTTT,CAWSQTGVINSPLHF
NA,TRBJ2-5,TRBV5-1,NA,TGCGCCAGCAGCCCCGGAGGTGGGGAGGCGGAGACCCAGTACTTC,CASSPGGGEAETQYF
NA,TRBJ1-4,TRBV29-1,NA,TGCAGCGTTGGGGACACCCTTCCGCCTAATGAAAAACTGTTTTTT,CSVGDTLPPNEKLFF
NA,TRBJ2-1,TRBV7-7,NA,TGTGCCAGCAGCTCAGCGGTCGGAGCGGGCGCCTACAATGAGCAGTTCTTC,CASSSAVGAGAYNEQFF
NA,TRBJ1-6,TRBV30,NA,TGTGCCTGGAGTGTACCCGGGGTTAGCTCCTATAATTCACCCCTCCACTTT,CAWSVPGVSSYNSPLHF
NA,TRBJ1-1,TRBV7-9,NA,TGTGCCAGCAGCTTATTACAGGGGAACACTGAAGCTTTCTTT,CASSLLQGNTEAFF
NA,TRBJ1-1,TRBV2,NA,TGTGCCAGCATGAGGGGGATGGCTGAAGCTTTCTTT,CASMRGMAEAFF
NA,TRBJ2-7,TRBV6-6,NA,TGTGCCAGCAGTGATCTAAATGGCTACGAGCAGTACTTC,CASSDLNGYEQYF
NA,TRBJ1-1,TRBV5-4,NA,TGTGCCAGCAGCCCCACCGCAGGTTCGATCACTGAAGCTTTCTTT,CASSPTAGSITEAFF
TRBD2,TRBJ2-1,TRBV4-1,NA,TGCGCCAGCAGCCAAGTTGCGGGAGGTCCAAGCTCCTACAATGAGCAGTTCTTC,CASSQVAGGPSSYNEQFF
TRBD1,TRBJ1-1,TRBV15,NA,TGTGCCACCAGCAGTCCCGACAGGGGGCTTTCTGAAGCTTTCTTT,CATSSPDRGLSEAFF
TRBD2,TRBJ2-1,TRBV6-7,few,TGTGCCAGCAGTTACTCAACTAGCGGGGCAGCCGAGAATGAGCAGTTCTTC,CASSYSTSGAAENEQFF
NA,TRBJ2-7,TRBV6-1,few,TGTGCCAGCAGTGAAACCTTCGGGGAGCAGTACTTC,CASSETFGEQYF
TRBD2,TRBJ2-1,TRBV30,NA,TGTGCCTGGAGTGTAATAAAGCGGGGGGACAATGAGCAGTTCTTC,CAWSVIKRGDNEQFF
TRBD1,TRBJ1-6,TRBV5-1,NA,TGCGCCAGCGCCTCGGGGGACAGAGATAATTCACCCCTCCACTTT,CASASGDRDNSPLHF
TRBD1,TRBJ1-5,TRBV6-5,NA,TGTGCCAGCAGTTCGGACAGGGGGAACAATCAGCCCCAGCATTTT,CASSSDRGNNQPQHF
NA,TRBJ2-7,TRBV28,NA,TGTGCCAGCAGTCTAGCGAGGAACGAGCAGTACTTC,CASSLARNEQYF
TRBD2,TRBJ2-7,TRBV14,NA,TGTGCCAGCAGCCCAGTTCGGGAGGTGCAGTACTTC,CASSPVREVQYF
TRBD1,TRBJ1-2,TRBV28,few,TGTGCCACCCGACAGGGATCTGGCTACACCTTC,CATRQGSGYTF
NA,TRBJ2-2,TRBV7-3,NA,TGTGCCAGCAGCTTAACGCCCGGGGGGGAGCTGTTTTTT,CASSLTPGGELFF
TRBD2,TRBJ2-5,TRBV7-9,NA,TGTGCCAGCAGCCTCTTAGCGGGAGGGGAAGAGACCCAGTACTTC,CASSLLAGGEETQYF
TRBD2,TRBJ2-1,TRBV9,NA,TGTGCCAGCAGCGCCCTAGCGGGACGAACCAATGAGCAGTTCTTC,CASSALAGRTNEQFF
TRBD1,TRBJ2-5,TRBV27,once,TGTGCCCCAAAAGGGCAGGGGGTGTGGGAGACCCAGTACTTC,CAPKGQGVWETQYF
NA,TRBJ2-7,TRBV6-2/TRBV6-3,NA,TGTGCCAGCAGCCTCAGCTCCTACGAGCAGTACTTC,CASSLSSYEQYF
TRBD2,TRBJ2-7,TRBV18,few,TGTGCCAGCTCACCAAACCCTAGCGGGGGGGCCAACGAGCAGTACTTC,CASSPNPSGGANEQYF
TRBD1,TRBJ2-2,TRBV25-1,NA,TGTGCCAGCGGCGGGACAGGGTACACCGGGGAGCTGTTTTTT,CASGGTGYTGELFF
TRBD1,TRBJ1-6,TRBV12-3/TRBV12-4,once,TGTGCCAGCAGTGGGACAGTGAACTTT,CASSGTVNF
TRBD1,TRBJ1-1,TRBV19,NA,TGTGCCAGTAGACATACAGGGGGCAGGGAAGCTTTCTTT,CASRHTGGREAFF
NA,TRBJ2-1,TRBV28,NA,TGTGCCAGCAGTTTTGACCGGGGGTACAATGAGCAGTTCTTC,CASSFDRGYNEQFF
NA,TRBJ1-2,TRBV2,NA,TGTGCCAGCAGTGAAGCGATTAACAGGGCTGGCTACACCTTC,CASSEAINRAGYTF